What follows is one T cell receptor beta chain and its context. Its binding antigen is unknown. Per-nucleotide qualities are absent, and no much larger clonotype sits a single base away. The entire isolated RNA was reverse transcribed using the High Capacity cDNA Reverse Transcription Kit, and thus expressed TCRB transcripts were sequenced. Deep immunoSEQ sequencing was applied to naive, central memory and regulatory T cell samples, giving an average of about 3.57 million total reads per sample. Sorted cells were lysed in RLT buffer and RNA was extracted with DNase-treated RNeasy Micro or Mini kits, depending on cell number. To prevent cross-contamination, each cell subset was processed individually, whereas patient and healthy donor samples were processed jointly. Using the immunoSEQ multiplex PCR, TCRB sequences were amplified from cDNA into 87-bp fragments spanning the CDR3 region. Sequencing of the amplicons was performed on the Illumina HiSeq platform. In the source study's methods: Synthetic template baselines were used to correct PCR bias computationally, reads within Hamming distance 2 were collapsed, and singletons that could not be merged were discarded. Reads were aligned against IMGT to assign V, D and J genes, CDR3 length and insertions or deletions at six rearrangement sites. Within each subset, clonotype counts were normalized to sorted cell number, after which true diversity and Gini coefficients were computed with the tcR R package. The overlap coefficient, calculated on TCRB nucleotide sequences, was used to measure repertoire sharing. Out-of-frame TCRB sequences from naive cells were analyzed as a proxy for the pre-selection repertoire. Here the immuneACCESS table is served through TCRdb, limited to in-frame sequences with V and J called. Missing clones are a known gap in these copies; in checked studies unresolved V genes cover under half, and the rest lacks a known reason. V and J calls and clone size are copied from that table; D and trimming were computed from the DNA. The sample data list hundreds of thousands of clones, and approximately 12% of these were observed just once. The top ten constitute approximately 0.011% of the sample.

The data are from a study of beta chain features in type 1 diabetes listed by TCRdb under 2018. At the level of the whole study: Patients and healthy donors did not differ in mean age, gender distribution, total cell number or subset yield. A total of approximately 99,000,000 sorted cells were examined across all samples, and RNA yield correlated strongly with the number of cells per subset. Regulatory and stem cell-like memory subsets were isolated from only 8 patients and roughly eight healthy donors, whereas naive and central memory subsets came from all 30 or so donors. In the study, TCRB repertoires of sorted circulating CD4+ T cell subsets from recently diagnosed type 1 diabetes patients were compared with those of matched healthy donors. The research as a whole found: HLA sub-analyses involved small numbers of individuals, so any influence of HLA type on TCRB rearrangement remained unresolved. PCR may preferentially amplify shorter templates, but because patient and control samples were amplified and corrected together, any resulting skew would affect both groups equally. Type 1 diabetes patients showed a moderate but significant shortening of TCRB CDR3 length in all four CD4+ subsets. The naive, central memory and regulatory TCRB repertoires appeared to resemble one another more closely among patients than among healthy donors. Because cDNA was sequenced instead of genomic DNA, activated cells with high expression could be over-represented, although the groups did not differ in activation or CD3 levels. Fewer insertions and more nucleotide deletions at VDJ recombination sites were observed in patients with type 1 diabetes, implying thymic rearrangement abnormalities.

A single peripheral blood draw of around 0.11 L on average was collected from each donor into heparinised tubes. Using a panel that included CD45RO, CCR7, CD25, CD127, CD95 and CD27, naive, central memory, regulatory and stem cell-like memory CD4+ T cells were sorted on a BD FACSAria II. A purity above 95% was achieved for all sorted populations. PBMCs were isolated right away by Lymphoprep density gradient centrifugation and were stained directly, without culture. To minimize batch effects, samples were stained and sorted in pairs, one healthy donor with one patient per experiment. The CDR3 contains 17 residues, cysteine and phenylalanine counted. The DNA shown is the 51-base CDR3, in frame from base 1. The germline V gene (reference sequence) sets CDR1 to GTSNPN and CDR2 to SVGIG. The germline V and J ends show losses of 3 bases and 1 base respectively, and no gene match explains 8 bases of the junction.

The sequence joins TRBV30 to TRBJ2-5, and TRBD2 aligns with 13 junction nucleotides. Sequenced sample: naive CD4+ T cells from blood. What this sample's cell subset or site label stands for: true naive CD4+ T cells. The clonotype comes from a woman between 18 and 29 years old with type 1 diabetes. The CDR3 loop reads CAWSITRTSGGQETQYF. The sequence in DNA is TGTGCCTGGAGCATAACTAGGACTAGCGGGGGCCAAGAGACCCAGTACTTC.